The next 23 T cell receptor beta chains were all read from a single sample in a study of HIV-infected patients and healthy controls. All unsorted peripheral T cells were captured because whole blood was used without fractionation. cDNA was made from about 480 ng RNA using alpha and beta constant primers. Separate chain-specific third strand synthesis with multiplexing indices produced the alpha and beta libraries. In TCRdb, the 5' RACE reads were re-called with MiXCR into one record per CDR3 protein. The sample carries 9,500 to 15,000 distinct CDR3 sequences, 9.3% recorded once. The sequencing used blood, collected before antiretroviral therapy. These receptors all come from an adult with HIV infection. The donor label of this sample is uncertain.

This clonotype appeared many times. CDR3 nucleotide sequence: TGCGCCAGCAGCTTACAGGGCTCTAGTGCAGATACGCAGTATTTT. Translated, it gives CASSLQGSSADTQYF. This chain connects TRBV5-1 to TRBJ2-3, with a weak D call TRBD1 (6 bases). CDR1 SGHRS and CDR2 YFSETQ come from the germline V gene. The CDR3 runs 15 residues. Trimming took off 2 bases at V and 4 bases at J, with 14 bases between the two ends.

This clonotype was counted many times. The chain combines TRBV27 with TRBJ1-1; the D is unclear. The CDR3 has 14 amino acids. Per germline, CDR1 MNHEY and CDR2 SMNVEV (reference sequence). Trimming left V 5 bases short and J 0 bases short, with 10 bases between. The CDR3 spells CASSETVLNTEAFF. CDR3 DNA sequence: TGTGCCAGCAGTGAAACCGTCTTGAACACTGAAGCTTTCTTT.

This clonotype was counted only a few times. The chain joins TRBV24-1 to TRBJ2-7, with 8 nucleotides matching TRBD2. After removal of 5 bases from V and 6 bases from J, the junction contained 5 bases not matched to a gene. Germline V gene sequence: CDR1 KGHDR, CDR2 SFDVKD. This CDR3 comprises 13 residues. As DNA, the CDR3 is TGTGCCACCAGTGCCAGCGGGAGAAGCGAGCAGTACTTC. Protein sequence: CATSASGRSEQYF.

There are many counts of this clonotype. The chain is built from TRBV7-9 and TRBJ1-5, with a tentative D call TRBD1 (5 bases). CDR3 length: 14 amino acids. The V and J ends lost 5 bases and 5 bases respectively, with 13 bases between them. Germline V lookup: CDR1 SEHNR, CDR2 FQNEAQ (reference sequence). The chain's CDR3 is CASSRAGGYQPQHF. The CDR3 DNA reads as TGTGCCAGCAGCCGCGCTGGGGGGTATCAGCCCCAGCATTTT.

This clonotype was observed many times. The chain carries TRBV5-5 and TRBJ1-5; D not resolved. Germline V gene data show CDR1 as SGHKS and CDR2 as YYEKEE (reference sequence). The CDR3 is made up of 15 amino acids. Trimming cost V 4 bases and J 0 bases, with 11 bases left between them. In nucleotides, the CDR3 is TGTGCCAGCAGCCCGACCGGAAATAGCAATCAGCCCCAGCATTTT. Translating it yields CASSPTGNSNQPQHF.

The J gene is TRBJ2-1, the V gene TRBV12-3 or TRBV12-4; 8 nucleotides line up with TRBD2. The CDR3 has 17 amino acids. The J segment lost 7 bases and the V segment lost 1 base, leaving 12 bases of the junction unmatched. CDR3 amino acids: CASSLGGQREGQNEQFF. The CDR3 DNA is TGTGCCAGCAGTTTAGGGGGCCAACGGGAGGGCCAGAATGAGCAGTTCTTC.

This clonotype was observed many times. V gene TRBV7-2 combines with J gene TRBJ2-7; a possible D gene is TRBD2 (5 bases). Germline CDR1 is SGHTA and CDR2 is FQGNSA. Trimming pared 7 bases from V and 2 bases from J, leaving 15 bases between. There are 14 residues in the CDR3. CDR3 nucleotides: TGTGCCAGCACCTACCTTGCGGGTCCCTACGAGCAGTACTTC. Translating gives CASTYLAGPYEQYF.

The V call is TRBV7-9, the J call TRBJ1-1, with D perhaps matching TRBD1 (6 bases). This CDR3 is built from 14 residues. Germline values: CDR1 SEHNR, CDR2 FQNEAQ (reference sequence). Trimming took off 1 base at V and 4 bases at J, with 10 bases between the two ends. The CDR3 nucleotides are TGTGCCAGCAGCTTAGAAGGGGGGCTCACTGAAGCTTTCTTT. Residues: CASSLEGGLTEAFF.

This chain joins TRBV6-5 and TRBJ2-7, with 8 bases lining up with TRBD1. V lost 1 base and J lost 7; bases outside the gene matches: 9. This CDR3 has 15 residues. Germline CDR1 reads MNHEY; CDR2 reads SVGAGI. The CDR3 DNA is TGTGCCAGCAGTTACTACGGACAGGGCAAGGGTGAGCAGTACTTC. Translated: CASSYYGQGKGEQYF.

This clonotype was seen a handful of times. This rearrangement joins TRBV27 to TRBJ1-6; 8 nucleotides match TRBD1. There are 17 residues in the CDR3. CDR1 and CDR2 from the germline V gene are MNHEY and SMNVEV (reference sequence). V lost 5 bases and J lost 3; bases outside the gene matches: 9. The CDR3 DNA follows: TGTGCCAGCAGTGCCCACCACGACAGGGGCTATAATTCACCCCTCCACTTT. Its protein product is CASSAHHDRGYNSPLHF.

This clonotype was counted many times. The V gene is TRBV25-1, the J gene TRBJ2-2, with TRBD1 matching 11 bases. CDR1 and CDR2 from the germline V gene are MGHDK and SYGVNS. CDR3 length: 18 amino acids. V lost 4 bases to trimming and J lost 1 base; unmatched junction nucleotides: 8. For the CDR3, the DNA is TGTGCCAGCAGTGTACGGGACAGGGGGAATGGGAACACCGGGGAGCTGTTTTTT. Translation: CASSVRDRGNGNTGELFF.

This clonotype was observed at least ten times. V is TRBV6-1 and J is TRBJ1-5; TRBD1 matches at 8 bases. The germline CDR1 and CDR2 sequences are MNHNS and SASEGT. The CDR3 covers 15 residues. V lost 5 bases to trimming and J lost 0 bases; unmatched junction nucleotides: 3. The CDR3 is CASSSDRGSNQPQHF. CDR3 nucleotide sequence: TGTGCCAGCAGTAGCGACAGGGGTAGCAATCAGCCCCAGCATTTT.

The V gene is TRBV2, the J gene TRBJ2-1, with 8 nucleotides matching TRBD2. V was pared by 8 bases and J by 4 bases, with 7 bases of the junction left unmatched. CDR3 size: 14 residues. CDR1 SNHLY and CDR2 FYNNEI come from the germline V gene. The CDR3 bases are TGTGCCAGCGGGAAACTAGCGGCTTACAATGAGCAGTTCTTC. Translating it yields CASGKLAAYNEQFF. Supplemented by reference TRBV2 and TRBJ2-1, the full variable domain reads EPEVTQTPSHQVTQMGQEVILRCVPISNHLYFYWYRQILGQKVEFLVSFYNNEISEKSEIFDDQFSVERPDGSNFTLKIRSTKLEDSAMYFCASGKLAAYNEQFFGPGTRLTVL.

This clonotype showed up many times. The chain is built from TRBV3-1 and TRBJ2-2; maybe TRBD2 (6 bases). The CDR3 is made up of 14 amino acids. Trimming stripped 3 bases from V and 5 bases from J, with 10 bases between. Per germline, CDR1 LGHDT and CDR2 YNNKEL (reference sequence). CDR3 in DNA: TGTGCCAGCAGCCATGTCGGGGGTACCGGGGAGCTGTTTTTT. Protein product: CASSHVGGTGELFF.

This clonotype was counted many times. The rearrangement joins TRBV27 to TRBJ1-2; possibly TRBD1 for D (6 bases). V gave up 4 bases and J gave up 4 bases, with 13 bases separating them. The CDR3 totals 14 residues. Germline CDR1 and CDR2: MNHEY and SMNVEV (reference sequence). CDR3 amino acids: CASSSQGFLYGYTF. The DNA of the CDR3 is TGTGCCAGCAGTTCACAGGGATTTCTCTATGGCTACACCTTC.

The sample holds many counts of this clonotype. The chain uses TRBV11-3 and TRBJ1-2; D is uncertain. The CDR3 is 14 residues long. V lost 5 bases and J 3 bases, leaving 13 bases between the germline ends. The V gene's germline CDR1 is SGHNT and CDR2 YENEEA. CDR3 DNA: TGTGCCAGCAGCCAGGAGAGAGGACACTATGGCTACACCTTC. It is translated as CASSQERGHYGYTF.

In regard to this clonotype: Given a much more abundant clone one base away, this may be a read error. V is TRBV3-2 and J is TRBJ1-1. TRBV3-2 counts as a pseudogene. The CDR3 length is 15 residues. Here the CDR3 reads CASSQERGLNTEASF. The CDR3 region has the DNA TGTGCCAGCAGCCAAGAGCGGGGTTTGAACACTGAAGCTTCCTTT.

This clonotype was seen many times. This CDR3 reads CASSLYGSGANVLTF. CDR3 nucleotides: TGCGCCAGCAGCTTGTACGGGAGTGGGGCCAACGTCCTGACTTTC. The chain joins TRBV5-1 to TRBJ2-6, with D possibly being TRBD2 (6 bases). The CDR3 covers 15 residues. Trimming removed 1 base from V and 3 bases from J, with 8 bases in between. Germline CDR1 SGHRS, CDR2 YFSETQ.

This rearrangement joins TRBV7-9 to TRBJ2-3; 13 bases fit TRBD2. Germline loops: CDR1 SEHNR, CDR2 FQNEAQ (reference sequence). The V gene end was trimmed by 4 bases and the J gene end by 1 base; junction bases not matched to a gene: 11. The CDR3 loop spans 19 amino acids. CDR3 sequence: CASSSPPGTSGARTDTQYF. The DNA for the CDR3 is TGTGCCAGCAGCTCCCCCCCCGGGACTAGCGGGGCACGCACAGATACGCAGTATTTT.

Written as DNA, the CDR3 is TGTGCCAGCAACCCGGGACAGGGAATTTACGAGCAGTACTTC. Translating gives CASNPGQGIYEQYF. This chain connects TRBV6-1 to TRBJ2-7, with 9 bases aligning to TRBD1. Germline CDR1 MNHNS, CDR2 SASEGT. The CDR3 is made up of 14 amino acids. The V gene end was trimmed by 7 bases and the J gene end by 4 bases; junction bases not matched to a gene: 8.

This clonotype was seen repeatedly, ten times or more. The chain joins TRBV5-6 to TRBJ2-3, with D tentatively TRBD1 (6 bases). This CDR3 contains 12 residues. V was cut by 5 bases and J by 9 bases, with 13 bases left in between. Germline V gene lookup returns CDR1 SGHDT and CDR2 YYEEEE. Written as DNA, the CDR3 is TGTGCCAGCAGTTTAGGGGGTTTGACGCAGTATTTT. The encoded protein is CASSLGGLTQYF.

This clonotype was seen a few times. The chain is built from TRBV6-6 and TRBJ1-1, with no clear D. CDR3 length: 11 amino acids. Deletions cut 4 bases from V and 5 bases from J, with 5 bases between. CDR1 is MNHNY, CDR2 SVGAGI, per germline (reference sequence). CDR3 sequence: CASSSGTEAFF. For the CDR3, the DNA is TGTGCCAGCAGTTCAGGTACTGAAGCTTTCTTT.

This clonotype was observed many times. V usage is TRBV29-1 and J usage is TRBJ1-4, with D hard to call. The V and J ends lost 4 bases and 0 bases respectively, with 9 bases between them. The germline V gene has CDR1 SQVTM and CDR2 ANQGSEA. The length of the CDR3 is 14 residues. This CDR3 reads CSVAAGSTNEKLFF. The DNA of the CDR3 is TGCAGCGTTGCGGCGGGTTCAACTAATGAAAAACTGTTTTTT. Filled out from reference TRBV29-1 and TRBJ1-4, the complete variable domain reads SAVISQKPSRDICQRGTSLTIQCQVDSQVTMMFWYRQQPGQSLTLIATANQGSEATYESGFVIDKFPISRPNLTFSTLTVSNMSPEDSSIYLCSVAAGSTNEKLFFGSGTQLSVL.